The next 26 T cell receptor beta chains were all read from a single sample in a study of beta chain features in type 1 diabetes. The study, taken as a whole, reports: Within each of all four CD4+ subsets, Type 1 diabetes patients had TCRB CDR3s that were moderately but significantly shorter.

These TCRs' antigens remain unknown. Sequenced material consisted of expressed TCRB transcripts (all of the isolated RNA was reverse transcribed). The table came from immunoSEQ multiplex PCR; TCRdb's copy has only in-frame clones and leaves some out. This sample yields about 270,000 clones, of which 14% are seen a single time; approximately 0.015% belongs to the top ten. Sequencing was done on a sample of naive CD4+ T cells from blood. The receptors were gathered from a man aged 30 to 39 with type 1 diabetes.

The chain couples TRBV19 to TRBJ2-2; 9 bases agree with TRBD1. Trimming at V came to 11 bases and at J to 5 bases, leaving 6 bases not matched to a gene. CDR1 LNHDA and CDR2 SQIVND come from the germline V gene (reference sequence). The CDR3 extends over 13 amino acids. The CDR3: CALGTGITGELFF. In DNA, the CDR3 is TGTGCCCTCGGGACAGGGATTACCGGGGAGCTGTTTTTT. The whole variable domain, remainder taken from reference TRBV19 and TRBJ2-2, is DGGITQSPKYLFRKEGQNVTLSCEQNLNHDAMYWYRQDPGQGLRLIYYSQIVNDFQKGDIAEGYSVSREKKESFPLTVTSAQKNPTAFYLCALGTGITGELFFGEGSRLTVL.

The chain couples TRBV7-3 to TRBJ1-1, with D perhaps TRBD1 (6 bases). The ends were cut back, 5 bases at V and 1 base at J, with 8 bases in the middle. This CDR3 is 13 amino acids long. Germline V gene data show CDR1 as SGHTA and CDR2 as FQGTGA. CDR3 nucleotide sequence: TGTGCCAGCAGCACGGGACAGAACACTGAAGCTTTCTTT. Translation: CASSTGQNTEAFF.

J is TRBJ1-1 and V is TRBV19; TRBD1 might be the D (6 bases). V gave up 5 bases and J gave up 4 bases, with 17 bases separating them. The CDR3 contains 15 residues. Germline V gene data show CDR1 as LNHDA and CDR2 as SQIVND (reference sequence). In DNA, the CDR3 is TGTGCCAGTAGTGCTACAGGGTTACTCGGCACTGAAGCTTTCTTT. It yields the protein CASSATGLLGTEAFF.

The CDR3 is CASSVGTENYEQYF. The DNA of the CDR3 is TGTGCCAGCAGCGTGGGGACAGAGAACTACGAGCAGTACTTC. V usage is TRBV7-9 and J usage is TRBJ2-7, with TRBD1 matching over 7 bases. Germline trimming cut 5 bases from V and 3 bases from J; bases unmatched to any gene: 7. From germline, CDR1 is SEHNR and CDR2 FQNEAQ (reference sequence). The CDR3 contains 14 residues.

Written as DNA, the CDR3 is TGTGCCAGCTCTTTAAGCGGCTACGAGCAGTACTTC. Translation: CASSLSGYEQYF. This chain uses TRBV2 with TRBJ2-7, with a tentative D call TRBD2 (5 bases). Germline CDR1 reads SNHLY; CDR2 reads FYNNEI. V lost 8 bases to trimming and J lost 3 bases, with 11 bases between them. CDR3 length equals 12 residues. The full variable domain, completed using reference TRBV2 and TRBJ2-7, is EPEVTQTPSHQVTQMGQEVILRCVPISNHLYFYWYRQILGQKVEFLVSFYNNEISEKSEIFDDQFSVERPDGSNFTLKIRSTKLEDSAMYFCASSLSGYEQYFGPGTRLTVT.

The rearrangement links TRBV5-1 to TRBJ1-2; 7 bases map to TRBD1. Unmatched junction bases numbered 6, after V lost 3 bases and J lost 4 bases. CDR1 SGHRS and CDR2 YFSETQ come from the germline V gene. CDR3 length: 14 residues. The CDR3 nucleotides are TGCGCCAGCAGCTCCGGACAGGCTCTCTATGGCTACACCTTC. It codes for CASSSGQALYGYTF. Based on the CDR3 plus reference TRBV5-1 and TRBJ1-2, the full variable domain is KAGVTQTPRYLIKTRGQQVTLSCSPISGHRSVSWYQQTPGQGLQFLFEYFSETQRNKGNFPGRFSGRQFSNSRSEMNVSTLELGDSALYLCASSSGQALYGYTFGSGTRLTVV.

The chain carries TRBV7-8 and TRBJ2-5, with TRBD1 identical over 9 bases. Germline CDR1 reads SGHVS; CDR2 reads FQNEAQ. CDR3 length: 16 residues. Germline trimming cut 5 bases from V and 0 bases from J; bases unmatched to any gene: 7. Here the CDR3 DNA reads TGTGCCAGCAGCCCAACAAGGACAGGGGACCAAGAGACCCAGTACTTC. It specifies CASSPTRTGDQETQYF.

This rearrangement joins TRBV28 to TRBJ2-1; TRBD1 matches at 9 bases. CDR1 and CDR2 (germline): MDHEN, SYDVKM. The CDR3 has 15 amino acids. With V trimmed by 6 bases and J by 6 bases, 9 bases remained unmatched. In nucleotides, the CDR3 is TGTGCCAGCAGCCTGGGACAGGGTAGAGGCAATGAGCAGTTCTTC. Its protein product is CASSLGQGRGNEQFF.

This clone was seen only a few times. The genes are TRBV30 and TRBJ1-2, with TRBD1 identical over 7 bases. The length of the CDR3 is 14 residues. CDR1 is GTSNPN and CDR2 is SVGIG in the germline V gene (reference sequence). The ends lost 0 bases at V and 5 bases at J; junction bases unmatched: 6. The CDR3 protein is CAWSVPGQYYGYTF. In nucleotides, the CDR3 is TGTGCCTGGAGTGTACCGGGACAGTATTATGGCTACACCTTC. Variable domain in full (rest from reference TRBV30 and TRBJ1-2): SQTIHQWPATLVQPVGSPLSLECTVEGTSNPNLYWYRQAAGRGLQLLFYSVGIGQISSEVPQNLSASRPQDRQFILSSKKLLLSDSGFYLCAWSVPGQYYGYTFGSGTRLTVV.

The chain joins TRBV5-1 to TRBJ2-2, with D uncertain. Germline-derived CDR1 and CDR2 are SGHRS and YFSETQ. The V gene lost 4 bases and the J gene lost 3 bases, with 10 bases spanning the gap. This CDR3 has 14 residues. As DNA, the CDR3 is TGCGCCAGCAGCGATGCACCAGACACCGGGGAGCTGTTTTTT. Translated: CASSDAPDTGELFF.

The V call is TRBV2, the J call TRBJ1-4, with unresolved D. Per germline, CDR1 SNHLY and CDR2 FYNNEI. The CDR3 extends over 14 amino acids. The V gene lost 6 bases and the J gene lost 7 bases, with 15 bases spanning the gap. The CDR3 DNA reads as TGTGCCAGCAGCCCAGACTCCCGGGGTGAAAAACTGTTTTTT. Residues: CASSPDSRGEKLFF.

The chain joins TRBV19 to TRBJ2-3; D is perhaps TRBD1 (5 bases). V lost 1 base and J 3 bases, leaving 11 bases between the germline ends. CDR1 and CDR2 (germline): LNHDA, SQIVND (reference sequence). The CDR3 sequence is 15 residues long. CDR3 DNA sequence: TGTGCCAGTAGTATAGCCCAGGGCCGGACAGATACGCAGTATTTT. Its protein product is CASSIAQGRTDTQYF.

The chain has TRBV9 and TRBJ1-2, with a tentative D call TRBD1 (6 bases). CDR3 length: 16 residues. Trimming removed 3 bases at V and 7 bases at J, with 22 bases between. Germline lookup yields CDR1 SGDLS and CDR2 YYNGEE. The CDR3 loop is CASSAYRTVQSSGYTF. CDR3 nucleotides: TGTGCCAGCAGCGCATACAGGACAGTTCAGTCTAGTGGCTACACCTTC.

The CDR3 here is CASSPNGNTIYF. CDR3 nucleotide sequence: TGTGCCAGCAGCCCAAACGGGAACACCATATATTTT. The chain employs TRBV7-2 and TRBJ1-3; no firm D call. The germline V and J ends were trimmed by 5 bases and 7 bases, with 9 bases remaining between them. The V gene's germline CDR1 is SGHTA and CDR2 FQGNSA. The CDR3 extends over 12 amino acids.

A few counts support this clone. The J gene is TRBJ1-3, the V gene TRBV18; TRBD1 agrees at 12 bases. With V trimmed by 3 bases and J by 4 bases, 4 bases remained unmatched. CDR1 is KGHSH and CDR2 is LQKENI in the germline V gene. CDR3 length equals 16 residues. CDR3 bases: TGTGCCAGCTCACCGGGACAGGGGGCGTTCGGAAACACCATATATTTT. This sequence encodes CASSPGQGAFGNTIYF.

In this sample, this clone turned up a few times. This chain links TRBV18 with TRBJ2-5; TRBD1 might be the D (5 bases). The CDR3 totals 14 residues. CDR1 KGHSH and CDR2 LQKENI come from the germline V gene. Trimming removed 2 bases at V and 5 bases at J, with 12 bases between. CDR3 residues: CASSPAVQGETQYF. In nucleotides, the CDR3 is TGTGCCAGCTCACCAGCGGTTCAGGGCGAGACCCAGTACTTC.

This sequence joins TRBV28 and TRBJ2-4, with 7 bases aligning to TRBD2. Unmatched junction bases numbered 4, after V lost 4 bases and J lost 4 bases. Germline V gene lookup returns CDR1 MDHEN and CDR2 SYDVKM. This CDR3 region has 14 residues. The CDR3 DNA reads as TGTGCCAGCAGTTCCGGGACTACTAAAAACATTCAGTACTTC. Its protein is CASSSGTTKNIQYF.

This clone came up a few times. The CDR3 coding sequence is TGCGCCAGCACGGTGACTAGCGGGGGGACCGGGGAGCTGTTTTTT. Its protein is CASTVTSGGTGELFF. V is TRBV5-1 and J is TRBJ2-2, with TRBD2 matching over 13 bases. The V gene's germline CDR1 is SGHRS and CDR2 YFSETQ. The V gene end was trimmed by 6 bases and the J gene end by 5 bases; junction bases not matched to a gene: 4. The length of the CDR3 is 15 residues.

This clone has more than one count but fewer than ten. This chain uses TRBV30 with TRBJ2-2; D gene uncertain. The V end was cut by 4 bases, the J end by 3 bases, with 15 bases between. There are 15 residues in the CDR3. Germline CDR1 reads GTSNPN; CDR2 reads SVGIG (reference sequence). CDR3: CAWKLWSWDTGELFF. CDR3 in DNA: TGTGCCTGGAAGCTGTGGAGTTGGGACACCGGGGAGCTGTTTTTT.

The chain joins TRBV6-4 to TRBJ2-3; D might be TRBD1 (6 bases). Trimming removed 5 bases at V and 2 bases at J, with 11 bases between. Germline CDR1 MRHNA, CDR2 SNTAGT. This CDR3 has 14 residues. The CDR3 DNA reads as TGTGCCAGCAGTTCCGGGACACACACAGATACGCAGTATTTT. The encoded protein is CASSSGTHTDTQYF.

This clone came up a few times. The CDR3 DNA sequence: TGTGCCAGTAGTATCTGGAGCCTGAACACTGAAGCTTTCTTT. Amino acids: CASSIWSLNTEAFF. The V and J genes are TRBV19 and TRBJ1-1, with D unclear. V was shortened by 3 bases and J by 0 bases, with 8 bases between the two germline ends. Germline CDR1 is LNHDA and CDR2 is SQIVND (reference sequence). CDR3 size: 14 residues. Looking up the rest from reference TRBV19 and TRBJ1-1 gives the full variable domain: DGGITQSPKYLFRKEGQNVTLSCEQNLNHDAMYWYRQDPGQGLRLIYYSQIVNDFQKGDIAEGYSVSREKKESFPLTVTSAQKNPTAFYLCASSIWSLNTEAFFGQGTRLTVV.

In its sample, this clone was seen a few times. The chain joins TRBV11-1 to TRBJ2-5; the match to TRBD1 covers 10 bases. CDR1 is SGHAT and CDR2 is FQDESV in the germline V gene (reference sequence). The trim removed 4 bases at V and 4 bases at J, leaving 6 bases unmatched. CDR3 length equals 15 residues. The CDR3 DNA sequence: TGTGCCAGCAGCTCGCGACAGGGGGCAGGAGAGACCCAGTACTTC. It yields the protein CASSSRQGAGETQYF. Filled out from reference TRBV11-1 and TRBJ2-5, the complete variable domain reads EAEVAQSPRYKITEKSQAVAFWCDPISGHATLYWYRQILGQGPELLVQFQDESVVDDSQLPKDRFSAERLKGVDSTLKIQPAELGDSAMYLCASSSRQGAGETQYFGPGTRLLVL.

CDR3 amino acids: CASSVAAGGIRQYF. CDR3 nucleotide sequence: TGTGCCAGCAGTGTTGCTGCGGGAGGGATTCGGCAGTACTTC. The rearrangement joins TRBV2 to TRBJ2-7; 9 bases fit TRBD2. The trim removed 4 bases at V and 9 bases at J, leaving 10 bases unmatched. The CDR3 is made up of 14 amino acids. The germline V gene has CDR1 SNHLY and CDR2 FYNNEI.

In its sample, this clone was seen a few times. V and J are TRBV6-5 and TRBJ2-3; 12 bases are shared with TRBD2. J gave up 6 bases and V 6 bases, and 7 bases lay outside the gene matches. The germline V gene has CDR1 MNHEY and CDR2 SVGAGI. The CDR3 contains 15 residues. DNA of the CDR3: TGTGCCAGCAGAAGTACTAGCGGGAGGTTGGATACGCAGTATTTT. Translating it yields CASRSTSGRLDTQYF.

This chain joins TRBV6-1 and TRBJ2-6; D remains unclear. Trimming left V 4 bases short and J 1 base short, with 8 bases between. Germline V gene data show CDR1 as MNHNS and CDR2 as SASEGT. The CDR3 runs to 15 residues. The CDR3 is CASSVRASGANVLTF. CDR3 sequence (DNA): TGTGCCAGCAGTGTTAGAGCATCTGGGGCCAACGTCCTGACTTTC.

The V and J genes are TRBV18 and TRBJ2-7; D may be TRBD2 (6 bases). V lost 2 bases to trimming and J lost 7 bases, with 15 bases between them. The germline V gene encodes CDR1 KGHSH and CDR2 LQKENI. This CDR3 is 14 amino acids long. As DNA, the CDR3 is TGTGCCAGCTCACCAAGGGCGGGGTTGGAGGAGCAGTACTTC. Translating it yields CASSPRAGLEEQYF.